What follows are 4 T cell receptor delta chains derived from one specimen sequenced in a study of γδ T cells in repeated Plasmodium falciparum infection. TCRdb applied CATT to the multiplex PCR reads for clone calling. The table includes around 82,000 delta-chain clones, about 1.5% detected once. Gammadelta T cells were flow-sorted from PBMC into Vgamma9/Vdelta2+ and Vdelta2-negative populations for bulk analysis. Sequenced material: gamma-delta T cells from blood. These receptors all stem from a pool of human donors (malaria-infected and uninfected, not separated).

Points on this clone: The protein held in TCRdb is that of a much larger clone and does not match this DNA's translation at residue 5, likely because of a read error; the protein shown is translated from the DNA. This sequence joins TRDV1 and TRDJ1; 8 positions match TRDD3. The J gene is not listed in TCRdb, so it was assigned here from a DNA match to germline. The CDR3 has 15 amino acids. V trimming: 5 bases; J trimming: 5 bases; junction bases outside the gene matches: 10. Germline V gene data show CDR1 as TSWWSYY and CDR2 as QGS. The CDR3 nucleotides read TGTGCTCTTGGGATTAACGGGATACGGGGTGATAAACTCATCTTT. Translation gives CALGINGIRGDKLIF.

This clone has more than one count but fewer than ten. The amino acid sequence in TCRdb belongs to a much larger clone and departs from this DNA's translation at residue 13, likely a sequencing read error; the sequence shown is translated from the DNA. The CDR3 region is CACITYWGIPSPHTGKLIF. The DNA of the CDR3 is TGTGCCTGCATTACGTACTGGGGGATACCCTCCCCGCACACCGGTAAACTCATCTTT. The rearrangement links TRDV2 to TRDJ1; TRDD3 matches 12 bases. The J gene was not available in TCRdb and was assigned here by matching the DNA to germline segments. This CDR3 contains 19 residues. Per germline, CDR1 GEAIGNYY and CDR2 EKD.

This clone turned up a few times. TCRdb pairs this DNA with a much larger clone's protein that differs at residue 14, likely a read error; the protein shown was translated from the DNA. CDR3 in amino acids: CALGELTIMGPSSGTGGYAGDKLIF. The CDR3, as DNA: TGTGCTCTTGGGGAACTAACTATTATGGGGCCTTCCTCGGGTACTGGGGGATACGCAGGCGATAAACTCATCTTT. The chain has TRDV1 and TRDJ1, with 13 bases aligning to TRDD3. Germline matching of the DNA provided the J gene here, since TCRdb leaves it blank. This CDR3 region has 25 residues. CDR1 TSWWSYY and CDR2 QGS come from the germline V gene. V lost 0 bases, J lost 4 bases, and 29 bases stayed unmatched.

This clone was observed a handful of times. The protein in TCRdb stems from a much larger clone and differs at residue 20 from this DNA's translation, likely a read error; here the protein is translated from the DNA. The V gene call reads TRDV1; no J gene was called; TRDD3 is the table's D call and was not checked against the DNA. Per germline, CDR1 TSWWSYY and CDR2 QGS. This CDR3 region has 23 residues. The CDR3 region is CALGSSSYIGLGAGGYVRDNLIF. The CDR3, as DNA: TGTGCTCTTGGGTCTTCTTCCTACATAGGGTTGGGGGCTGGGGGATACGTCCGCGATAATCTCATCTTT.